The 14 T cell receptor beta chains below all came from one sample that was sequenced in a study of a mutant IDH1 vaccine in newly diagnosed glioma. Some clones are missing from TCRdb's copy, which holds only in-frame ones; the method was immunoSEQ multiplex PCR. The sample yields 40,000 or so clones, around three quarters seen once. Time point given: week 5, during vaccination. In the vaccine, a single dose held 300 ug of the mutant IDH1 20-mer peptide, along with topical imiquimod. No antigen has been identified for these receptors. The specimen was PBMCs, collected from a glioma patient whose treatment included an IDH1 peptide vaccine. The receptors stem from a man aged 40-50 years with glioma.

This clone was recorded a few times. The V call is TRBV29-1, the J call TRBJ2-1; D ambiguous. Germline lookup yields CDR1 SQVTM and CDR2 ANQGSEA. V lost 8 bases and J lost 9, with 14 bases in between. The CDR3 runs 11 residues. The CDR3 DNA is TGCAGCCCTTACTCCGTCGGTGAGCAGTTCTTC. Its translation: CSPYSVGEQFF.

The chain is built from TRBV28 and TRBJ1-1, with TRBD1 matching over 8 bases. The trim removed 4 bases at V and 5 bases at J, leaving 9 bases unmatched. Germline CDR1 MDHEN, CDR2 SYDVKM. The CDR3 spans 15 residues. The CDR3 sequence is CASSSRGRGGTEAFF. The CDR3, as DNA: TGTGCCAGCAGTTCCAGGGGGCGCGGGGGAACTGAAGCTTTCTTT.

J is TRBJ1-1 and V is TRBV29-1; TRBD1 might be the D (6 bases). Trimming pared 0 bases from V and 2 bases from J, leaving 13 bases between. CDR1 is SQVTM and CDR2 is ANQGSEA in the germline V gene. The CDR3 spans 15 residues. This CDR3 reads CSVEDSGDGNTEAFF. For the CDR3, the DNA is TGCAGCGTTGAAGACTCAGGGGACGGAAACACTGAAGCTTTCTTT.

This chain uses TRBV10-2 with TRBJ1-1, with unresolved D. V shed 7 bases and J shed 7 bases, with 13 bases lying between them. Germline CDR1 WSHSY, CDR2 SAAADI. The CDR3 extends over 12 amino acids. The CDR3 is CASITIWGEAFF. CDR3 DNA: TGCGCCAGCATCACAATTTGGGGTGAAGCTTTCTTT.

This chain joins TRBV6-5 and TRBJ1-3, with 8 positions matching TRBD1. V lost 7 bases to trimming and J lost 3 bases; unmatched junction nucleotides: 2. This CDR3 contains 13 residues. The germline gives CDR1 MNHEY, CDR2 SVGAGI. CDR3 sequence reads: CASTDRGGNTIYF. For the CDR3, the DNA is TGTGCCAGCACAGACAGGGGTGGAAACACCATATATTTT.

CDR3 region: CASSRGLEEFEQYF. The CDR3 DNA reads TGTGCCAGCTCACGCGGACTAGAGGAGTTCGAGCAGTACTTC. This sequence joins TRBV18 and TRBJ2-7, with TRBD2 matching over 7 bases. This CDR3 is 14 amino acids long. J lost 6 bases, V lost 4 bases, and 9 bases had no gene match. Per germline, CDR1 KGHSH and CDR2 LQKENI.

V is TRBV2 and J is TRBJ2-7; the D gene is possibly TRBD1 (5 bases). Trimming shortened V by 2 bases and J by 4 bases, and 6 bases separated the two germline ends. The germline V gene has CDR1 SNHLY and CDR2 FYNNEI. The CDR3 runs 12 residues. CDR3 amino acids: CASSESGYEQYF. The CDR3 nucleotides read TGTGCCAGCAGTGAATCAGGGTACGAGCAGTACTTC.

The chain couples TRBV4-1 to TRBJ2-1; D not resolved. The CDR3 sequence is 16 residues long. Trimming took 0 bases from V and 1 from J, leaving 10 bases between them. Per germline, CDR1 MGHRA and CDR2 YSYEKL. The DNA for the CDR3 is TGCGCCAGCAGCCAAGAAGGGCGAGCGTCCTACAATGAGCAGTTCTTC. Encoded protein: CASSQEGRASYNEQFF.

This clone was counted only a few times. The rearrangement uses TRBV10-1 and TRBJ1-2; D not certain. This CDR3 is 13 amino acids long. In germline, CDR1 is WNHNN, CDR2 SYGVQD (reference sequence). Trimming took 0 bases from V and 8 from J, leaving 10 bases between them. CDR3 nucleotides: TGCGCCAGCAGTGAGTCGAGCGCGGGAGGCTACACCTTC. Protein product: CASSESSAGGYTF.

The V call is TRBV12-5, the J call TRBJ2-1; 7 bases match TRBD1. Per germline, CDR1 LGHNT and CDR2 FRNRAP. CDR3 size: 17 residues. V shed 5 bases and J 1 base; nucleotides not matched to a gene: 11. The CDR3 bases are TGTGCTAGTGGTCCCGCGACAGGGCTCGGGTCCTACAATGAGCAGTTCTTC. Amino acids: CASGPATGLGSYNEQFF.

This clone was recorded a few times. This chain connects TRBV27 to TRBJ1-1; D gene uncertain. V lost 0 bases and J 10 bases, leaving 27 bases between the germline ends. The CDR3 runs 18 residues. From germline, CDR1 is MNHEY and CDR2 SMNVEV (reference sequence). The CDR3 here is CASSLSVGGGPNTERAFF. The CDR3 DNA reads TGTGCCAGCAGTTTATCGGTCGGCGGCGGCCCGAACACTGAACGAGCTTTCTTT.

The CDR3 sequence is CASSLEGRYGYTF. The CDR3 bases are TGTGCCAGCAGCTTGGAGGGGCGCTATGGCTACACCTTC. The genes are TRBV5-4 and TRBJ1-2; weak D call: TRBD1 (5 bases). CDR1 and CDR2 (germline): SGHNT, YYREEE (reference sequence). V was shortened by 0 bases and J by 4 bases, with 7 bases between the two germline ends. The CDR3 has 13 amino acids.

CDR3 DNA sequence: TGTGCCATCAGTGAGGGCGACAGGTTCCCCCAGCATTTT. Translating it yields CAISEGDRFPQHF. The V call is TRBV10-3, the J call TRBJ1-5; a possible D gene is TRBD1 (6 bases). Germline V gene data show CDR1 as ENHRY and CDR2 as SYGVKD. V gave up 2 bases and J gave up 10 bases, with 12 bases separating them. The CDR3 has 13 amino acids.

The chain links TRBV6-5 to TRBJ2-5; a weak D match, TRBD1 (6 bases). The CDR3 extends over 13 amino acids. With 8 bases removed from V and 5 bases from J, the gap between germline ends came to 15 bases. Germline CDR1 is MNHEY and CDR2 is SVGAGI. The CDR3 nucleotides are TGTGCCAGCGCCGAGGGGGTTTATGAGACCCAGTACTTC. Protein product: CASAEGVYETQYF.